The 24 T cell receptor beta chains reported below all come from one sample, sequenced in a study of cytomegalovirus exposure and HLA in healthy donors. PCR used 60 Vbeta primers and 13 Jbeta primers. Assay used: immunoSEQ multiplex PCR; TCRdb lists only in-frame clones, some missing. The sample consists of some 87,000 clones, 65% to 85% of them appearing once. Material for sequencing was PBMCs. The receptors come from a woman in her thirties or forties in good health and CMV-seropositive.

This clone came up a few times. V gene TRBV5-8 combines with J gene TRBJ2-1; 10 nucleotides match TRBD1. This CDR3 has 15 amino acids. Per the germline V gene, CDR1 is SGHTS and CDR2 is YDEGEE. After removal of 4 bases from V and 3 bases from J, the junction contained 4 bases not matched to a gene. CDR3 coding DNA: TGTGCCAGCAGCCCCGGGACAGGGGTCTACAATGAGCAGTTCTTC. Its protein is CASSPGTGVYNEQFF.

The chain recombines TRBV6-9 with TRBJ2-1, with D maybe TRBD2 (5 bases). The V and J ends lost 5 bases and 5 bases respectively, with 22 bases between them. CDR3 length: 17 amino acids. CDR1 is MNHGY, CDR2 SVAAGI, per germline. The CDR3 protein is CASSPDTTGVKNNEQFF. Here the CDR3 DNA reads TGTGCCAGCAGTCCAGATACAACCGGGGTGAAAAACAATGAGCAGTTCTTC.

V is TRBV6-5 and J is TRBJ1-1; 7 bases agree with TRBD1. J lost 3 bases, V lost 6 bases, and 1 base had no gene match. This CDR3 is 12 amino acids long. Germline-derived CDR1 and CDR2 are MNHEY and SVGAGI. The CDR3 spells CASRGQDTEAFF. DNA for the CDR3: TGTGCCAGCAGAGGACAGGACACTGAAGCTTTCTTT.

Only a few counts were recorded for this clone. V usage is TRBV7-8 and J usage is TRBJ1-2, with a tentative D call TRBD1 (6 bases). V lost 2 bases, J lost 3 bases, and 19 bases lay in between. Looked up from germline, CDR1 is SGHVS and CDR2 is FQNEAQ. There are 17 residues in the CDR3. The CDR3 reads CASSLNPTRGRDYGYTF. The DNA of the CDR3 is TGTGCCAGCAGCTTAAACCCAACCAGGGGCCGTGACTATGGCTACACCTTC.

The chain couples TRBV29-1 to TRBJ2-1, with 9 bases identical to TRBD2. Germline CDR1 is SQVTM and CDR2 is ANQGSEA. This CDR3 spans 11 amino acids. V was pared by 4 bases and J by 12 bases, with 4 bases of the junction left unmatched. CDR3 bases: TGCAGCGTTGTAGGCGGGAGGGGGCAGTTCTTC. Translating it yields CSVVGGRGQFF.

DNA for the CDR3: TGTGCCAGCAGTGAAGGACAGGGGGCTAGTAATGAGCAGTTCTTC. This sequence encodes CASSEGQGASNEQFF. This chain uses TRBV2 with TRBJ2-1, with 10 bases lining up with TRBD1. V lost 1 base, J lost 7 bases, and 4 bases stayed unmatched. CDR1 is SNHLY, CDR2 FYNNEI, per germline. This CDR3 has 15 amino acids.

This clone was recorded only once. The gene calls are TRBV29-1 and TRBJ2-1, with D unclear. CDR1 and CDR2 from the germline V gene are SQVTM and ANQGSEA. The CDR3 is 12 amino acids. The V gene lost 1 base and the J gene lost 3 bases, with 4 bases spanning the gap. The CDR3 DNA follows: TGCAGCGTTGAAGCGGGCTACAATGAGCAGTTCTTC. This sequence encodes CSVEAGYNEQFF.

J is TRBJ2-2 and V is TRBV6-5, with 7 bases lining up with TRBD1. CDR1 and CDR2 from the germline V gene are MNHEY and SVGAGI. The CDR3 is 15 amino acids. V gave up 8 bases and J gave up 3 bases; unmatched junction bases: 9. In nucleotides, the CDR3 is TGTGCCAGCCTACACCGCCAGGGGGACACCGGGGAGCTGTTTTTT. The encoded protein is CASLHRQGDTGELFF.

V gene TRBV27 combines with J gene TRBJ2-1, with a tentative D call TRBD1 (5 bases). Trimming stripped 0 bases from V and 6 bases from J, with 12 bases between. CDR1 is MNHEY and CDR2 is SMNVEV in the germline V gene (reference sequence). The CDR3 is made up of 15 amino acids. The CDR3 region is CASSLSISGSNEQFF. CDR3 nucleotide sequence: TGTGCCAGCAGTTTATCTATCTCAGGGTCCAATGAGCAGTTCTTC.

Notes on this clone: Relative to the germline gene, one junction end is altered; a read error may explain this. The V and J genes are TRBV27 and TRBJ2-1; 7 nucleotides match TRBD1. The CDR3 runs to 15 residues. Germline loops: CDR1 MNHEY, CDR2 SMNVEV (reference sequence). In nucleotides, the CDR3 is TGTGCCAGCAAAGAGGACAGGAGCTCCTGCAATGAGCAGTTCTTC. Translating it yields CASKEDRSSCNEQFF.

The chain employs TRBV7-5 and TRBJ2-1; TRBD1 reflects the table's D call only, with no check against the DNA. TRBV7-5 is a pseudogene. The CDR3 sequence is 18 residues long. The DNA of the CDR3 is TGTGTCAGAAGCCGTGAGAAATTTCCGGGACAGGGGTACAATGAGCAGTTCTTC. It translates to CVRSREKFPGQGYNEQFF.

The chain is built from TRBV2 and TRBJ1-5; a possible D gene is TRBD1 (6 bases). The germline gives CDR1 SNHLY, CDR2 FYNNEI. V lost 4 bases to trimming and J lost 6 bases, with 13 bases between them. CDR3 size: 14 residues. CDR3 sequence reads: CASSGGLTGQPQHF. DNA for the CDR3: TGTGCCAGCAGTGGGGGCCTGACAGGTCAGCCCCAGCATTTT.

V gene TRBV2 combines with J gene TRBJ2-1; TRBD2 aligns across 9 bases. V dropped 9 bases and J dropped 2; count of bases not matched to a gene: 8. This CDR3 is built from 15 residues. Germline V gives CDR1 SNHLY, CDR2 FYNNEI. CDR3 residues: CASRNSGSTYNEQFF. Here the CDR3 DNA reads TGTGCCAGTAGAAATAGCGGGAGCACCTACAATGAGCAGTTCTTC. Together with reference TRBV2 and TRBJ2-1, the CDR3 gives the full variable domain: EPEVTQTPSHQVTQMGQEVILRCVPISNHLYFYWYRQILGQKVEFLVSFYNNEISEKSEIFDDQFSVERPDGSNFTLKIRSTKLEDSAMYFCASRNSGSTYNEQFFGPGTRLTVL.

The rearrangement links TRBV15 to TRBJ1-1; D not certain. Per germline, CDR1 LNHNV and CDR2 YYDKDF (reference sequence). The V end lost 1 base, the J end lost 4 bases, and 13 bases lay between the germline ends. The length of the CDR3 is 15 residues. The CDR3 sequence: CATSRAGSGSTEAFF. CDR3 DNA: TGTGCCACCAGCAGAGCCGGGAGCGGTAGCACTGAAGCTTTCTTT.

This chain joins TRBV6-6 and TRBJ2-7; the D is unclear. This CDR3 is 15 amino acids long. Trimming cost V 5 bases and J 1 base, with 15 bases left between them. Germline CDR1 and CDR2: MNHNY and SVGAGI (reference sequence). CDR3 sequence: CASSTARVPSYEQYF. CDR3 nucleotide sequence: TGTGCCAGCAGTACTGCCCGGGTCCCTTCCTACGAGCAGTACTTC.

The chain is built from TRBV7-9 and TRBJ2-1; 10 bases align to TRBD2. Germline V gene data show CDR1 as SEHNR and CDR2 as FQNEAQ (reference sequence). J gave up 9 bases and V 4 bases, and 15 bases lay outside the gene matches. The CDR3 extends over 17 amino acids. The CDR3 region has the DNA TGTGCCAGCAGCTCAACAAGCGGGAGGGCCGAGTCAAGTGAGCAGTTCTTC. Encoded protein: CASSSTSGRAESSEQFF.

For the CDR3, the DNA is TGTGCCAGCAGTTACTTCGGGACAGGGGACTACAATGAGCAGTTCTTC. Amino acid sequence: CASSYFGTGDYNEQFF. This chain uses TRBV6-5 with TRBJ2-1; TRBD1 aligns across 10 bases. Germline V gene sequence: CDR1 MNHEY, CDR2 SVGAGI. With V trimmed by 1 base and J by 3 bases, 3 bases remained unmatched. The CDR3 consists of 16 residues.

The rearrangement uses TRBV23-1 and TRBJ1-1; D remains unclear. TRBV23-1 is an ORF for which the function is uncertain. The V and J ends lost 2 bases and 1 base respectively, with 17 bases between them. The CDR3 consists of 17 residues. The CDR3 region is CASSQSGIGAGNTEAFF. In DNA, the CDR3 is TGCGCCAGCAGTCAAAGTGGCATAGGCGCGGGGAACACTGAAGCTTTCTTT.

V usage is TRBV7-3 and J usage is TRBJ2-4, with 8 bases aligning to TRBD2. J lost 0 bases, V lost 4 bases, and 20 bases had no gene match. Per germline, CDR1 SGHTA and CDR2 FQGTGA. CDR3 length: 21 residues. CDR3 residues: CASSSLVAASGYPIAKNIQYF. CDR3 sequence (DNA): TGTGCCAGCAGCTCCCTTGTGGCTGCTAGCGGGTACCCTATAGCCAAAAACATTCAGTACTTC. Complete variable domain (other parts from reference TRBV7-3 and TRBJ2-4): GAGVSQTPSNKVTEKGKYVELRCDPISGHTALYWYRQSLGQGPEFLIYFQGTGAADDSGLPNDRFFAVRPEGSVSTLKIQRTERGDSAVYLCASSSLVAASGYPIAKNIQYFGAGTRLSVL.

This clone was counted only a few times. The V gene is TRBV11-3, the J gene TRBJ2-1; tentatively, D is TRBD1 (5 bases). The CDR3 is 15 residues long. Trimming left V 2 bases short and J 0 bases short, with 8 bases between. The germline V gene has CDR1 SGHNT and CDR2 YENEEA. In nucleotides, the CDR3 is TGTGCCAGCAGCTTAAGGGGCAACTCCTACAATGAGCAGTTCTTC. The encoded protein is CASSLRGNSYNEQFF. Combining the CDR3 with reference TRBV11-3 and TRBJ2-1 gives the whole variable domain EAGVVQSPRYKIIEKKQPVAFWCNPISGHNTLYWYLQNLGQGPELLIRYENEEAVDDSQLPKDRFSAERLKGVDSTLKIQPAELGDSAVYLCASSLRGNSYNEQFFGPGTRLTVL.

This chain links TRBV7-3 with TRBJ2-7; D is undetermined. Germline values: CDR1 SGHTA, CDR2 FQGTGA. This CDR3 contains 13 residues. Trimming cost V 2 bases and J 0 bases, with 5 bases left between them. In DNA form, the CDR3 reads TGTGCCAGCAGCTTACATTTCTCCTACGAGCAGTACTTC. As protein: CASSLHFSYEQYF.

A few counts support this clone. The chain recombines TRBV18 with TRBJ2-5; D is possibly TRBD1 (5 bases). There are 13 residues in the CDR3. Germline loops: CDR1 KGHSH, CDR2 LQKENI. Trimming removed 4 bases from V and 5 bases from J, with 11 bases in between. CDR3 DNA sequence: TGTGCCAGCTCACAGAACCGACAGGAGACCCAGTACTTC. Protein sequence: CASSQNRQETQYF.

Only one count was recorded for this clone. This CDR3 reads CASSFTGQSYNEQFF. The CDR3, as DNA: TGCGCCAGCAGCTTCACGGGACAGAGTTACAATGAGCAGTTCTTC. The J gene is TRBJ2-1, the V gene TRBV5-1; TRBD1 agrees at 7 bases. This CDR3 has 15 residues. Germline V gene data show CDR1 as SGHRS and CDR2 as YFSETQ. V shed 2 bases and J 4 bases; nucleotides not matched to a gene: 6.

V and J are TRBV29-1 and TRBJ1-1; possibly TRBD1 for D (5 bases). With 5 bases removed from V and 11 bases from J, the gap between germline ends came to 21 bases. Germline CDR1 reads SQVTM; CDR2 reads ANQGSEA. The CDR3 length is 13 residues. The CDR3 spells CSVFVGQANRAFF. Here the CDR3 DNA reads TGCAGCGTTTTTGTGGGGCAGGCCAATAGGGCTTTCTTT.